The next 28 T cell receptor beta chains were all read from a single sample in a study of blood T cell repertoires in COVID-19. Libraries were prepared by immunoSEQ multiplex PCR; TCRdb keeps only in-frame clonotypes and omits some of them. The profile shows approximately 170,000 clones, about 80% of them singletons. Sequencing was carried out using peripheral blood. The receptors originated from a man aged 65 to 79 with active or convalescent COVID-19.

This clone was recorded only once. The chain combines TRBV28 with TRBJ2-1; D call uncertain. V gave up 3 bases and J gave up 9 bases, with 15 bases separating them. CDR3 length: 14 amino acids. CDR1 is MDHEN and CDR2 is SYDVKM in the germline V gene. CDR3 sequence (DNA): TGTGCCAGCAGTTTGCAACTCCGCCGGGTTGAGCAGTTCTTC. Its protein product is CASSLQLRRVEQFF.

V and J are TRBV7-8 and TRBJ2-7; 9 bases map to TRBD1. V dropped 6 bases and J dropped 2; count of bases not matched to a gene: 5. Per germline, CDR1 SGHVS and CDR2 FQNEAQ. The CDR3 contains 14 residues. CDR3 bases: TGTGCCAGCAGGCCCACAGGGGGCCCCTACGAGCAGTACTTC. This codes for CASRPTGGPYEQYF.

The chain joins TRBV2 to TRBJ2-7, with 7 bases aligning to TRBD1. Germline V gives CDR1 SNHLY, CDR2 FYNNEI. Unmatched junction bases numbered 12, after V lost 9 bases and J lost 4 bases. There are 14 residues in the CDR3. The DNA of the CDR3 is TGTGCCAGTCAGAGACAGGGAGTGAGGTACGAGCAGTACTTC. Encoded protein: CASQRQGVRYEQYF.

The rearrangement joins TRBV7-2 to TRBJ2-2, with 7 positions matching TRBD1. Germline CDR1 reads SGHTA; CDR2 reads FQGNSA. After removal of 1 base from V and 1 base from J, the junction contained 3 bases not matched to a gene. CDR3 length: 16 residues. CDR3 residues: CASSLVGTVNTGELFF. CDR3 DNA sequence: TGTGCCAGCAGCTTAGTCGGGACAGTGAACACCGGGGAGCTGTTTTTT. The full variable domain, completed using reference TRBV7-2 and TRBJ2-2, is GAGVSQSPSNKVTEKGKDVELRCDPISGHTALYWYRQSLGQGLEFLIYFQGNSAPDKSGLPSDRFSAERTGGSVSTLTIQRTQQEDSAVYLCASSLVGTVNTGELFFGEGSRLTVL.

For the CDR3, the DNA is TGTGCCAGCAGCCAAGATACAGCTACTCTCTCCTACGAGCAGTACTTC. As protein: CASSQDTATLSYEQYF. The chain couples TRBV3-1 (or the pseudogene TRBV3-2) to TRBJ2-7; D remains unclear. Per germline, CDR1 LGHDT and CDR2 YNNKEL (reference sequence). V was trimmed by 0 bases and J by 0 bases, leaving 12 bases between them. CDR3 size: 16 residues.

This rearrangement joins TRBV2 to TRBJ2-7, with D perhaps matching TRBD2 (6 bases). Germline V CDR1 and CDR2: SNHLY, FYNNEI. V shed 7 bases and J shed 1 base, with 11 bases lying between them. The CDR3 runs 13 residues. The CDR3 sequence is CASTREISYEQYF. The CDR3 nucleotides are TGTGCCAGCACACGGGAGATATCCTACGAGCAGTACTTC.

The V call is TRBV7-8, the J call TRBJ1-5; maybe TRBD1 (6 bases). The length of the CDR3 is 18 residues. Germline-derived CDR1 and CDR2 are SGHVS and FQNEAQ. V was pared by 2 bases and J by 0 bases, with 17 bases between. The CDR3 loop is CASSLNRERPYSNQPQHF. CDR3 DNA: TGTGCCAGCAGCTTAAACAGGGAGAGGCCCTATAGCAATCAGCCCCAGCATTTT.

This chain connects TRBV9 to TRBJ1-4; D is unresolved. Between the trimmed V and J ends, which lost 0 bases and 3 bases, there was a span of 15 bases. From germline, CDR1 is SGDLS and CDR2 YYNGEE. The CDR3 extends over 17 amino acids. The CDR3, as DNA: TGTGCCAGCAGCGTAGGCGCCGGATCCGAGGCTAATGAAAAACTGTTTTTT. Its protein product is CASSVGAGSEANEKLFF.

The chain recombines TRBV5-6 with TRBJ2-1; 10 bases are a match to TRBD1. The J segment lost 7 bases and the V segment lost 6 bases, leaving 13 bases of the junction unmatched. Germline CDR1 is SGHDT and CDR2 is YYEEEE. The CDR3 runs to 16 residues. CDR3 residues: CASTPGGDRGKNEQFF. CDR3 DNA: TGTGCCAGCACCCCGGGAGGGGACAGGGGTAAAAATGAGCAGTTCTTC.

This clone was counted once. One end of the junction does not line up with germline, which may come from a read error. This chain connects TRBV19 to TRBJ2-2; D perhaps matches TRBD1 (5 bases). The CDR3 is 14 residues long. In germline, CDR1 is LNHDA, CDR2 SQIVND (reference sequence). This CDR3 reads CASKGVRNIGELFF. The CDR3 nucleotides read TGTGCCAGTAAAGGGGTTAGGAACATCGGGGAGCTGTTTTTT.

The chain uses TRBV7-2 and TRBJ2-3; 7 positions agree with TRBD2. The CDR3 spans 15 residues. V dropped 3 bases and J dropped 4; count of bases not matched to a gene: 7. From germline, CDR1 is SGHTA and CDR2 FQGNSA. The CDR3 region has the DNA TGTGCCAGCAGCTTCTCCCTTGGACTAGCAGATACGCAGTATTTT. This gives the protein CASSFSLGLADTQYF.

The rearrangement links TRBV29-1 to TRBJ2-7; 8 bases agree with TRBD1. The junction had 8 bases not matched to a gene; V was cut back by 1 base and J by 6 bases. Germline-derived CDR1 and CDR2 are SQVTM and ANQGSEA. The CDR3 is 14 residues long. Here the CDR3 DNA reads TGCAGCGTTGAAGGCCGGACAGGGCGGGGCGAGCAGTACTTC. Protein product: CSVEGRTGRGEQYF.

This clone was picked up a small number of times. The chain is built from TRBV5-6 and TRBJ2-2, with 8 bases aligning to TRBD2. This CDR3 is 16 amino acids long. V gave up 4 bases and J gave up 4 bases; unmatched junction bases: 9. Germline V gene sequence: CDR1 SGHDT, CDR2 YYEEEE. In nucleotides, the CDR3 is TGTGCCAGCAGCGTAGCGGGGCGTCTAGGCACCGGGGAGCTGTTTTTT. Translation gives CASSVAGRLGTGELFF.

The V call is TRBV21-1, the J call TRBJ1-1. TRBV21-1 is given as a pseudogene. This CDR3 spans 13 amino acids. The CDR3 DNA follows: TGTGCCATGGGGAGTCCGATGAACACTGAAGCTTTCTTT. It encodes CAMGSPMNTEAFF.

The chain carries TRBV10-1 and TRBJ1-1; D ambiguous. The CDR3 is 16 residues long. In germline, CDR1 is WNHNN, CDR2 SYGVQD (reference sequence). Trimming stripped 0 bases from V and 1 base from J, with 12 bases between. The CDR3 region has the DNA TGCGCCAGCAGTGAGTCGCTCGACGGAGAGAACACTGAAGCTTTCTTT. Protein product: CASSESLDGENTEAFF.

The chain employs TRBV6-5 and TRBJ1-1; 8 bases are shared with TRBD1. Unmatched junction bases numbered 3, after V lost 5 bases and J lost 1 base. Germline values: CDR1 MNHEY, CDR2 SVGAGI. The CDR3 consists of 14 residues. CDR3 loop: CASSPGQGNTEAFF. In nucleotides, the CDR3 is TGTGCCAGCAGTCCCGGACAGGGGAACACTGAAGCTTTCTTT.

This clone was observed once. The CDR3 is CASSGGLRDRPPDEQFF. In DNA, the CDR3 is TGTGCCAGCTCAGGCGGCCTCCGGGACAGGCCCCCCGATGAGCAGTTCTTC. The genes are TRBV18 and TRBJ2-1; 8 nucleotides match TRBD1. The CDR3 consists of 17 residues. The V and J ends lost 5 bases and 8 bases, in that order; junction bases with no gene match: 17. Germline V lookup: CDR1 KGHSH, CDR2 LQKENI.

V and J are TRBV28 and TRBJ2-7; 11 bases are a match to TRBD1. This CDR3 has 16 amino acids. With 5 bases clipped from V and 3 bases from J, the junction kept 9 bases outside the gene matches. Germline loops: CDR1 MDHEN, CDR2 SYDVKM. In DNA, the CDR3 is TGTGCCAGCAGTAGCCTGGGACAGGGGGATGGCTACGAGCAGTACTTC. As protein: CASSSLGQGDGYEQYF.

In DNA form, the CDR3 reads TGTGCCACCAGCAGAGATCAGGACAGGTACTATGAGCAGTTCTTC. Residues: CATSRDQDRYYEQFF. The V call is TRBV15, the J call TRBJ2-1; 7 bases align to TRBD1. The CDR3 covers 15 residues. Germline V lookup: CDR1 LNHNV, CDR2 YYDKDF (reference sequence). The J segment lost 8 bases and the V segment lost 0 bases, leaving 7 bases of the junction unmatched.

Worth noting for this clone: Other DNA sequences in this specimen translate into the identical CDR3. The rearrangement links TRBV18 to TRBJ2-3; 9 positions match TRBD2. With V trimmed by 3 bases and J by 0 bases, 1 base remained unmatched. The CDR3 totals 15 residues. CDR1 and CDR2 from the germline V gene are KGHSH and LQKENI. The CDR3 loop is CASSPGLASTDTQYF. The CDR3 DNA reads TGTGCCAGCTCACCTGGACTAGCGAGCACAGATACGCAGTATTTT. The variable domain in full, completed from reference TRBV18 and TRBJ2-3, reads NAGVMQNPRHLVRRRGQEARLRCSPMKGHSHVYWYRQLPEEGLKFMVYLQKENIIDESGMPKERFSAEFPKEGPSILRIQQVVRGDSAAYFCASSPGLASTDTQYFGPGTRLTVL.

Here the CDR3 DNA reads TGCGCCAGCAGCCAAGGGGACAGGGACTACAATGAGCAGTTCTTC. This codes for CASSQGDRDYNEQFF. The chain recombines TRBV4-3 with TRBJ2-1, with 9 bases aligning to TRBD1. J lost 3 bases, V lost 1 base, and 1 base had no gene match. Germline CDR1 LGHNA, CDR2 YSLEER. The length of the CDR3 is 15 residues.

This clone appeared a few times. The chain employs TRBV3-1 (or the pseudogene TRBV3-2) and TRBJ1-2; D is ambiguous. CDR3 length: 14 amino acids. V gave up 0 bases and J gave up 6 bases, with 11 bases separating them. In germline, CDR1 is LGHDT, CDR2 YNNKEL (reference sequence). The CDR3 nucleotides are TGTGCCAGCAGCCAAGATGCGGCAGTCCATGGCTACACCTTC. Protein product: CASSQDAAVHGYTF.

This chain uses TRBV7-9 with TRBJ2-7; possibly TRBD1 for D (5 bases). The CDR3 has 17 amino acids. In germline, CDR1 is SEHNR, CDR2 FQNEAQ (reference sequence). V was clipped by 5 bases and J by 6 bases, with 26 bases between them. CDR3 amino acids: CASSRARQGYAFGEQYF. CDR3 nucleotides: TGTGCCAGCAGCCGAGCTAGGCAGGGATACGCTTTTGGCGAGCAGTACTTC.

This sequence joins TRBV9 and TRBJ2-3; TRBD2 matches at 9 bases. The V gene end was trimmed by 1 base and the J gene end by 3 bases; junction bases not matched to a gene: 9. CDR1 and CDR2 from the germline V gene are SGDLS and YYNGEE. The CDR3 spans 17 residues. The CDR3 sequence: CASSVISGSQRTDTQYF. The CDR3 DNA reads TGTGCCAGCAGCGTAATTAGCGGGAGTCAGAGAACAGATACGCAGTATTTT.

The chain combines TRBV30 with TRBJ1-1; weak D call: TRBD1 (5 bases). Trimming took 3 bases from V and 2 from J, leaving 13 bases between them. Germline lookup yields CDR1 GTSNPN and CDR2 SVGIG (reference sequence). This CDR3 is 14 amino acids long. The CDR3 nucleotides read TGTGCCTGGAGGGGGGGGGTGATAAACACTGAAGCTTTCTTT. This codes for CAWRGGVINTEAFF.

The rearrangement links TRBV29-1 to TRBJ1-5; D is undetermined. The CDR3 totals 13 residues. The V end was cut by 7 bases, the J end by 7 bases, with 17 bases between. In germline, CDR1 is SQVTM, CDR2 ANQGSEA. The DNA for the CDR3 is TGCAGCGCCAGGACTTCCCCAAACCAGCCCCAGCATTTT. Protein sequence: CSARTSPNQPQHF.

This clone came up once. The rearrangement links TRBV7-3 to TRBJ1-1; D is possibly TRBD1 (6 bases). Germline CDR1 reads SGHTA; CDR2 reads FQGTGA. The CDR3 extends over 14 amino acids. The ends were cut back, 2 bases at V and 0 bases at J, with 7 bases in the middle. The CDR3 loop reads CASSLGGVNTEAFF. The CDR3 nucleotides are TGTGCCAGCAGCTTAGGGGGCGTGAACACTGAAGCTTTCTTT.

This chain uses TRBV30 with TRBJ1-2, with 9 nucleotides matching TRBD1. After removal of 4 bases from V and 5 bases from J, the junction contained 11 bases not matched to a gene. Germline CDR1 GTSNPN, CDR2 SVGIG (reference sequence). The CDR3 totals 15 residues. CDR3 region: CAWTYKGTGNYGYTF. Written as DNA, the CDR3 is TGTGCCTGGACCTATAAGGGGACAGGGAATTATGGCTACACCTTC.